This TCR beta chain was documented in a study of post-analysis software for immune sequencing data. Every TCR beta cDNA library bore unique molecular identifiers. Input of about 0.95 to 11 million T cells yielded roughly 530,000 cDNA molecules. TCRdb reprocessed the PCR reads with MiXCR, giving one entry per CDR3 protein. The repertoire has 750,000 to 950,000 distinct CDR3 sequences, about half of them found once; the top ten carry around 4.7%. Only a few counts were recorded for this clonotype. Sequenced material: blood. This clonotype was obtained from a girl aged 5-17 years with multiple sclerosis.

The CDR3 loop reads CSVTLAGGLETQYF. Here the CDR3 DNA reads TGCAGCGTCACCTTAGCGGGAGGGCTGGAGACCCAGTACTTC. The chain is built from TRBV29-1 and TRBJ2-5; 11 nucleotides match TRBD2. The trim removed 6 bases at V and 5 bases at J, leaving 8 bases unmatched. The CDR3 runs to 14 residues. Germline CDR1 is SQVTM and CDR2 is ANQGSEA.